This TCR beta chain was identified in a study of early T cells in non-severe SARS-CoV-2 infection. Study-wide context: Sequenced bulk RNA came from whole blood that was unsorted, and chains were unpaired.

As part of library construction, unique molecular identifiers were attached to individual cDNA molecules. TCRdb re-derived calls from the 5' RACE reads in MiXCR, one entry per CDR3 protein. Among tens of thousands of distinct CDR3 sequences, about 10% were seen once, and the ten largest hold around 8%. This clonotype was found a few times. V gave up 0 bases and J gave up 1 base, with 9 bases separating them. Germline loops: CDR1 DFQATT, CDR2 SNEGSKA (reference sequence). The CDR3 runs to 14 residues. Sequences were derived from whole blood, sampled at baseline. This chain connects TRBV20-1 to TRBJ2-5; D uncertain. The TCR comes from an adult who was a healthcare worker with PCR-confirmed SARS-CoV-2 infection or an uninfected control (not recorded which). CDR3 in DNA: TGCAGTGCTAGAGATTTCCTAATCCAAGAGACCCAGTACTTC. Residues: CSARDFLIQETQYF.